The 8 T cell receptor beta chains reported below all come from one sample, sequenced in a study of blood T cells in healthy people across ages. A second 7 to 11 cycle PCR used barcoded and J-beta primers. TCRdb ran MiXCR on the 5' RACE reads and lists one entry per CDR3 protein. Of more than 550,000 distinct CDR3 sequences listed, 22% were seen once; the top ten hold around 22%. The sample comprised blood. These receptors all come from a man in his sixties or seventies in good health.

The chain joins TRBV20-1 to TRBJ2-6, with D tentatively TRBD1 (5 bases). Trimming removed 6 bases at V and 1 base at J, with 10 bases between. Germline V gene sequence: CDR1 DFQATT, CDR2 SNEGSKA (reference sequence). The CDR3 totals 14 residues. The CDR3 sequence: CSASGASGANVLTF. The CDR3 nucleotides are TGCAGTGCCTCTGGGGCGTCTGGGGCCAACGTCCTGACTTTC.

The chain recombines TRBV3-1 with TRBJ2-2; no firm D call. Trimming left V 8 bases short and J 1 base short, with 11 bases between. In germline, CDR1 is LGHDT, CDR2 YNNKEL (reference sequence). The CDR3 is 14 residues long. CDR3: CASGDNLNTGELFF. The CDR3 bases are TGTGCCAGCGGCGACAACTTGAACACCGGGGAGCTGTTTTTT.

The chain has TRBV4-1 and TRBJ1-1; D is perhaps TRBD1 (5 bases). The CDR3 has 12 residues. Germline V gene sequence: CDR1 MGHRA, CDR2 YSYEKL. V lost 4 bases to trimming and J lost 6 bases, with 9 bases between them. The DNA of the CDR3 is TGCGCCAGCAGCCGAGGGGACTCTGAAGCTTTCTTT. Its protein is CASSRGDSEAFF.

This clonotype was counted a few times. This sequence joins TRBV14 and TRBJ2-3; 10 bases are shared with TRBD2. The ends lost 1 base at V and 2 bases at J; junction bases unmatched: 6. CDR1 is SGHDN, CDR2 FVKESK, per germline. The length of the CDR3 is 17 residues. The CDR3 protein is CASSQARLAGATDTQYF. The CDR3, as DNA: TGTGCCAGCAGCCAAGCGCGGCTAGCGGGAGCCACAGATACGCAGTATTTT.

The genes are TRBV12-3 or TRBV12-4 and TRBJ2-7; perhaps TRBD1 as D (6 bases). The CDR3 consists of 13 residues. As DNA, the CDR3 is TGTGCCAGCATGAGGGGGTCGGTGACTGAGCAGTTCGTC. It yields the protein CASMRGSVTEQFV.

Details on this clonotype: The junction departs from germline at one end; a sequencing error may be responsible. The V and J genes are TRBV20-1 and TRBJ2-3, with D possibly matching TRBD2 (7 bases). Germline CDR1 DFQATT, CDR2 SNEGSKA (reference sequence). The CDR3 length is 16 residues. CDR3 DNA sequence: TGCAGTGCTGGAGACGCTATGCGGGGGCCCACAGATACGCAGTATTTT. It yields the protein CSAGDAMRGPTDTQYF.

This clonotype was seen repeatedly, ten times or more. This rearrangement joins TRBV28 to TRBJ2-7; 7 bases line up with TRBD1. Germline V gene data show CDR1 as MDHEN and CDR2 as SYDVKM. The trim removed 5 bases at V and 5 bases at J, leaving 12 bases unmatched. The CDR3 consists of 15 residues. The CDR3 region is CASSLAGTVGHEQYF. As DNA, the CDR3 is TGTGCCAGCAGTCTCGCCGGGACAGTTGGCCACGAGCAGTACTTC.

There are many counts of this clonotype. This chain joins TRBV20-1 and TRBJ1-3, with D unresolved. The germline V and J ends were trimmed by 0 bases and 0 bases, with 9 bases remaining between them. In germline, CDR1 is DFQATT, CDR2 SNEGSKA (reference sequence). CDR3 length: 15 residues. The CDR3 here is CSARDWKGSGNTIYF. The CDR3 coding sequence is TGCAGTGCTAGAGATTGGAAGGGCTCTGGAAACACCATATATTTT.